The clone carrying this T cell receptor (beta chain) occurred a few times. What it recognizes is unknown. TCRdb fed the RT-PCR reads into MiXCR, producing one record per CDR3 protein. The sample comprises 800,000 to 1,000,000 distinct CDR3 sequences, approximately 21% of which are singletons, and roughly a tenth rests with the top ten. This sample was included in a study of response to subunit inactivated influenza vaccine. Study outcomes and limitations: Authors suggested each seasonal flu vaccination may recruit only limited numbers of new T cells.

V was pared by 2 bases and J by 1 base, with 6 bases between. The CDR3 contains 14 residues. The sequence derives from a man between 50 and 59 years old who received an inactivated influenza vaccine. Specimen: PBMCs from blood, collected less than 6 days after vaccination. The chain combines TRBV12-3 or TRBV12-4 with TRBJ1-5; no reliable D call. For the CDR3, the DNA is TGTGCCAGCAGTTTACAGGAAAGCAATCAGCCCCAGCATTTT. Residues: CASSLQESNQPQHF.